The 14 T cell receptor beta chains in this list originate from one sample, sequenced in a study of shared clonotypes between healthy human individuals. Sequenced by immunoSEQ multiplex PCR; TCRdb stores in-frame clones only, minus some. The sample contains 980,000 or so clones, roughly 72% of which appear only once. The sample consisted of memory CD4+ T cells sorted from blood. Subset here: CD45RA-negative fraction. The receptors here all came from a man aged 18-30 years in good health.

J is TRBJ1-1 and V is TRBV27, with D possibly matching TRBD1 (5 bases). Germline CDR1 and CDR2: MNHEY and SMNVEV (reference sequence). V gave up 2 bases and J gave up 6 bases, with 19 bases separating them. CDR3 length equals 16 residues. The chain's CDR3 is CASSLGAGRNNAEAFF. In DNA form, the CDR3 reads TGTGCCAGCAGTTTAGGGGCAGGGAGGAATAACGCTGAAGCTTTCTTT.

The rearrangement uses TRBV6-1 and TRBJ1-5; the D is unclear. The germline gives CDR1 MNHNS, CDR2 SASEGT. V shed 4 bases and J shed 0 bases, with 10 bases lying between them. This CDR3 contains 15 residues. In DNA form, the CDR3 reads TGTGCCAGCAGTGCCCCATCGAATAGCAATCAGCCCCAGCATTTT. This codes for CASSAPSNSNQPQHF.

The sample holds many counts of this clone. V gene TRBV10-3 combines with J gene TRBJ2-7; D gene unclear. V lost 0 bases and J 4 bases, leaving 7 bases between the germline ends. CDR3 length: 13 amino acids. Germline lookup yields CDR1 ENHRY and CDR2 SYGVKD. In DNA form, the CDR3 reads TGTGCCATCAGTGAGTCGGCGGATTACGAGCAGTACTTC. Protein: CAISESADYEQYF.

The chain combines TRBV7-9 with TRBJ1-1; D remains ambiguous. Trimming shortened V by 2 bases and J by 4 bases, and 11 bases separated the two germline ends. The germline V gene encodes CDR1 SEHNR and CDR2 FQNEAQ (reference sequence). CDR3 length equals 14 residues. The CDR3 loop is CASSLSGVATEAFF. DNA of the CDR3: TGTGCCAGCAGCTTAAGCGGGGTGGCCACTGAAGCTTTCTTT.

For this clone: This specimen includes other DNA sequences encoding the same CDR3. V is TRBV11-2 and J is TRBJ2-7; D is unclear. The germline gives CDR1 SGHAT, CDR2 FQNNGV. The CDR3 runs 11 residues. V shed 4 bases and J shed 2 bases, with 3 bases lying between them. CDR3 nucleotide sequence: TGTGCCAGCAGCTCTGCCTACGAGCAGTACTTC. This encodes CASSSAYEQYF.

The chain links TRBV7-8 to TRBJ2-1; possible D gene TRBD1, 6 bases. There are 11 residues in the CDR3. CDR1 SGHVS and CDR2 FQNEAQ come from the germline V gene. The ends were cut back, 5 bases at V and 10 bases at J, with 9 bases in the middle. Here the CDR3 reads CASSLGQEQFF. DNA of the CDR3: TGTGCCAGCAGCCTTGGACAGGAGCAGTTCTTC.

This clone was counted a single time. This chain connects TRBV23-1 to TRBJ2-2, with D perhaps matching TRBD1 (6 bases). TRBV23-1 is reported as an ORF; its role is uncertain. Trimming cost V 3 bases and J 5 bases, with 19 bases left between them. The CDR3 is 17 amino acids. CDR3 protein: CASSHSCEGVLTGELFF. The CDR3 DNA is TGCGCCAGCAGTCATTCTTGCGAGGGGGTGTTGACCGGGGAGCTGTTTTTT.

V and J are TRBV6-5 and TRBJ2-1; D not resolved. Germline CDR1 is MNHEY and CDR2 is SVGAGI. Trimming took off 8 bases at V and 4 bases at J, with 15 bases between the two ends. This CDR3 region has 14 residues. CDR3 nucleotides: TGTGCCAGCTCCCTTCGGACGGGTTACAATGAGCAGTTCTTC. It specifies CASSLRTGYNEQFF.

The V and J genes are TRBV29-1 and TRBJ2-6, with D possibly matching TRBD1 (6 bases). CDR1 is SQVTM and CDR2 is ANQGSEA in the germline V gene. V was pared by 5 bases and J by 3 bases, with 11 bases between. There are 14 residues in the CDR3. For the CDR3, the DNA is TGCAGCGTTACAGGGATCTTTGGGGCCAACGTCCTGACTTTC. Its protein product is CSVTGIFGANVLTF.

This chain links TRBV4-3 with TRBJ2-7; D is possibly TRBD2 (6 bases). From germline, CDR1 is LGHNA and CDR2 YSLEER. The CDR3 spans 13 residues. V lost 0 bases and J lost 7, with 10 bases in between. DNA for the CDR3: TGCGCCAGCAGCCAAGAATTGGCGGGGGAGCAGTACTTC. Residues: CASSQELAGEQYF.

This clone was counted only a few times. The chain links TRBV19 to TRBJ1-3; D is unresolved. In germline, CDR1 is LNHDA, CDR2 SQIVND (reference sequence). V was pared by 5 bases and J by 6 bases, with 8 bases between. This CDR3 contains 12 residues. The CDR3 reads CASSEGENTIYF. CDR3 DNA sequence: TGTGCCAGTAGTGAGGGCGAAAACACCATATATTTT.

The gene calls are TRBV2 and TRBJ1-1; 8 positions match TRBD1. CDR1 and CDR2 (germline): SNHLY, FYNNEI. The CDR3 runs 13 residues. With 6 bases clipped from V and 4 bases from J, the junction kept 4 bases outside the gene matches. The CDR3 region is CASRRTGPTEAFF. The CDR3 region has the DNA TGTGCCAGCAGGCGGACAGGGCCCACTGAAGCTTTCTTT.

The sample holds many counts of this clone. The J gene is TRBJ1-2, the V gene TRBV7-9, with D perhaps TRBD1 (5 bases). The V and J ends lost 7 bases and 0 bases respectively, with 18 bases between them. CDR1 SEHNR and CDR2 FQNEAQ come from the germline V gene (reference sequence). This CDR3 is 16 amino acids long. CDR3 loop: CASISDTHYANYGYTF. The CDR3 DNA follows: TGTGCCAGCATTTCGGACACTCACTACGCTAACTATGGCTACACCTTC.

The CDR3, as DNA: TGTGCCAGTAGTATGTGGAGGGGGGAAGCTTTCTTT. This sequence encodes CASSMWRGEAFF. The chain joins TRBV19 to TRBJ1-1; perhaps TRBD1 as D (6 bases). The CDR3 runs to 12 residues. The germline V gene has CDR1 LNHDA and CDR2 SQIVND (reference sequence). The V end was cut by 3 bases, the J end by 8 bases, with 10 bases between. The full variable domain, rest sourced from reference TRBV19 and TRBJ1-1, is DGGITQSPKYLFRKEGQNVTLSCEQNLNHDAMYWYRQDPGQGLRLIYYSQIVNDFQKGDIAEGYSVSREKKESFPLTVTSAQKNPTAFYLCASSMWRGEAFFGQGTRLTVV.